This TCR beta chain was captured in a study of spatial heterogeneity in lung cancer. Germline CDR1 SGHRS, CDR2 YFSETQ. The CDR3 consists of 15 residues. The V gene lost 4 bases and the J gene lost 4 bases, with 15 bases spanning the gap. From the 5' RACE reads, TCRdb called clonotypes with MiXCR, one entry per CDR3 protein. The profile shows 30,000 to 45,000 distinct CDR3 sequences, 4% to 6% of them singletons. This clonotype was counted at least ten times. Time point here: sample taken at primary tumor resection. Whole RNA came from tumor, nontumor lung or frozen PBMC and was sequenced without being sorted.

The TCR comes from a female donor with early-stage non-small cell lung cancer. The sequencing here drew on PBMCs, taken at surgery. The J gene is TRBJ2-1, the V gene TRBV5-1, with D perhaps TRBD2 (6 bases). This CDR3 reads CASSPGLRVYNEQFF. CDR3 DNA: TGCGCCAGCAGCCCCGGACTACGGGTATACAATGAGCAGTTCTTC.